This T cell receptor beta chain derives from a study of blood T cell repertoires in COVID-19. Overall study context: Specimens from acute and convalescent COVID-19 originated in the United States, Italy and Spain.

The CDR3 consists of 15 residues. Germline V gives CDR1 SGHRS, CDR2 YFSETQ. Trimming pared 1 base from V and 4 bases from J, leaving 13 bases between. As originally analysed: Estimation of nucleated cell counts relied on the amplification of reference gene primers. The assay was immunoSEQ multiplex PCR, and TCRdb's table has in-frame clones only and misses some. D and trimming were read from the DNA, whereas the V and J calls and clone size are those reported in that table. Of about 70,000 clones detected, approximately 84% appear once; the ten largest clones hold around 10%. This sequence joins TRBV5-1 and TRBJ2-3; possibly TRBD2 for D (6 bases). The sequence was obtained from a human donor in a cohort sampled during active COVID-19. Sequenced input: peripheral blood. CDR3 region: CASSLSRGGADTQYF. In DNA form, the CDR3 reads TGCGCCAGCAGCTTGTCGCGGGGCGGCGCAGATACGCAGTATTTT.